This entry describes one T cell receptor (beta chain). The length of the CDR3 is 12 residues. The germline CDR1 and CDR2 sequences are SGHNT and YYREEE (reference sequence). The V end lost 3 bases, the J end lost 1 base, and 5 bases lay between the germline ends. These data come from a study of T cell changes during pregnancy in multiple sclerosis. Repertoires were generated with immunoSEQ multiplex PCR, while TCRdb's copy carries only in-frame clones and drops some. The sample consists of about 40,000 clones, about 94% of them appearing once. The specimen was peripheral blood, collected in the third trimester of pregnancy. The source is a female donor with multiple sclerosis, enrolled in a pregnancy study. The genes are TRBV5-4 and TRBJ2-7; D is possibly TRBD2 (5 bases). This CDR3 reads CASSSGSYEQYF. CDR3 sequence (DNA): TGTGCCAGCAGCTCGGGGTCCTACGAGCAGTACTTC.